This T cell receptor (beta chain) originates from a study of T cells after yellow fever vaccination. Study background: Each low-cell-number fraction was prepared by means of SMART-Seq v4 Ultra Low Input. Overall study findings and caveats: Few clonotypes appeared in both CD4 and CD8 compartments. At around 95% for CD4 and about 91% for CD8, most primary-vaccination clones showed up again after the booster.

TCRdb independently ran MiXCR on the 5' RACE reads; one entry per CDR3 protein. This table holds 450,000 to 550,000 distinct CDR3 sequences, 15% to 20% found once. In this sample, this clonotype turned up a few times. Its antigen remains unknown. The sequence was collected from a man in his thirties or forties who received the YFV17D yellow fever vaccine. This specimen was PBMCs, taken 15 days after the yellow fever booster vaccination.

CDR3 nucleotide sequence: TGTGCCATCAGTGAGCAGAGGGGGGTCTACGAGCAGTACTTC. It specifies CAISEQRGVYEQYF. This chain connects TRBV10-3 to TRBJ2-7, with D possibly being TRBD1 or TRBD2 (6 bases each). The V gene lost 2 bases and the J gene lost 3 bases, with 11 bases spanning the gap. The CDR3 is 14 residues long. The germline V gene has CDR1 ENHRY and CDR2 SYGVKD.